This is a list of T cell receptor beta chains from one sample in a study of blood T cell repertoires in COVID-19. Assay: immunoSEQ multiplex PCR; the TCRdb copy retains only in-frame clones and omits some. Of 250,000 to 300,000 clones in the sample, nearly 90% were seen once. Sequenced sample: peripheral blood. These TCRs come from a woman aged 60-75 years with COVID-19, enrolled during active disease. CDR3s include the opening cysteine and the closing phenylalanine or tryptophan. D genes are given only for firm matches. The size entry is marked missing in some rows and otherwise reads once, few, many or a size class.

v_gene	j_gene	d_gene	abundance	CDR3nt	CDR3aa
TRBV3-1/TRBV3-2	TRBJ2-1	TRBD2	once	TGTGCCAGCAGCCAGACTAGCGCCTATGAGCAGTTCTTC	CASSQTSAYEQFF
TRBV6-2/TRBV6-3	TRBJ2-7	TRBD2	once	TGTGCCAGCAGTGCGTGGGGACTAGCGGGGAACTCCTACGAGCAGTACTTC	CASSAWGLAGNSYEQYF
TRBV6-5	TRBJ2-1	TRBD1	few	TGTGCCAGCAGTTCGGGACAGGGTCGGAATGAGCAGTTCTTC	CASSSGQGRNEQFF
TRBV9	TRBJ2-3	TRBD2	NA	TGTGCCAGCAGCGTAGTTAAGTTAGCGGGCTTAGATACGCAGTATTTT	CASSVVKLAGLDTQYF
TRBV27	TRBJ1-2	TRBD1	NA	TGTGCCAGCAGTTTATATGGGCAGGGGGTGGTATATGGCTACACCTTC	CASSLYGQGVVYGYTF
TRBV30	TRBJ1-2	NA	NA	TGTGCCTGGAGCCGCCCACCAGGGTTTAGTCGCTACACCTTC	CAWSRPPGFSRYTF
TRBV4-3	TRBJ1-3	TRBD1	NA	TGCGCCAGCAGCCGTAGACAGGGTGGAAACACCATATATTTT	CASSRRQGGNTIYF
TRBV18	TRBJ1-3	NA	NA	TGTGCCAGCTCACCTACGGCAGGGTCTGGAAACACCATATATTTT	CASSPTAGSGNTIYF
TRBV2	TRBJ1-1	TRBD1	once	TGTGCCAGCAGTCTACAGGGGACGGACACTGAAGCTTTCTTT	CASSLQGTDTEAFF
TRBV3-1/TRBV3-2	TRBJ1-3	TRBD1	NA	TGTGCCAGCAGCCAAGATTATAGGGACAGAGGTGGAAACACCATATATTTT	CASSQDYRDRGGNTIYF